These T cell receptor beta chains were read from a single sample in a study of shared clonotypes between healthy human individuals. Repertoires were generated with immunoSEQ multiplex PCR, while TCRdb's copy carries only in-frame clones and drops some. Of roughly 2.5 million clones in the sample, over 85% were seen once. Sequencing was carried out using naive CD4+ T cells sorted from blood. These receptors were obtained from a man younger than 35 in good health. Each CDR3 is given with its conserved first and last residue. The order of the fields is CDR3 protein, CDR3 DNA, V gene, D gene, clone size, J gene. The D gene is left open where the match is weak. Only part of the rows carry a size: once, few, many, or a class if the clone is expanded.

cdr3_aa: CASSYSANSNQPQHF; cdr3_nt: TGTGCCAGCAGTTACTCGGCCAATAGCAATCAGCCCCAGCATTTT; v_call: TRBV6-5; d_call: .; clone_size: .; j_call: TRBJ1-5
cdr3_aa: CASRALNTEAFF; cdr3_nt: TGTGCCAGCAGGGCGTTGAACACTGAAGCTTTCTTT; v_call: TRBV6-1; d_call: .; clone_size: once; j_call: TRBJ1-1
cdr3_aa: CASSNTGTSGLDTQYF; cdr3_nt: TGTGCCAGCAGCAATACCGGGACTAGTGGATTAGATACGCAGTATTTT; v_call: TRBV7-3; d_call: TRBD2; clone_size: .; j_call: TRBJ2-3
cdr3_aa: CASSDVYTLTDTQYF; cdr3_nt: TGTGCCAGCAGTGATGTCTATACTCTCACAGATACGCAGTATTTT; v_call: TRBV2; d_call: .; clone_size: .; j_call: TRBJ2-3
cdr3_aa: CASSVRSGSGTAGELFF; cdr3_nt: TGTGCCAGCAGCGTCCGCAGCGGGAGCGGGACCGCCGGGGAGCTGTTTTTT; v_call: TRBV9; d_call: TRBD2; clone_size: .; j_call: TRBJ2-2
cdr3_aa: CASSSVRPGARDTGELFF; cdr3_nt: TGTGCCAGCTCTAGCGTCCGTCCGGGGGCGCGGGACACCGGGGAGCTGTTTTTT; v_call: TRBV7-9; d_call: .; clone_size: .; j_call: TRBJ2-2
cdr3_aa: CASKEPTEAFF; cdr3_nt: TGTGCCAGCAAGGAGCCCACTGAAGCTTTCTTT; v_call: TRBV28; d_call: .; clone_size: few; j_call: TRBJ1-1
cdr3_aa: CAWSVHDAETQYF; cdr3_nt: TGTGCCTGGAGTGTACACGATGCCGAGACCCAGTACTTC; v_call: TRBV30; d_call: .; clone_size: .; j_call: TRBJ2-5
cdr3_aa: CASSLGYQDTQYF; cdr3_nt: TGTGCCAGCAGCTTAGGCTATCAGGATACGCAGTATTTT; v_call: TRBV11-2; d_call: .; clone_size: .; j_call: TRBJ2-3
cdr3_aa: CASSLLGDSNQPQHF; cdr3_nt: TGTGCCAGCAGTTTATTAGGGGATAGCAATCAGCCCCAGCATTTT; v_call: TRBV27; d_call: .; clone_size: .; j_call: TRBJ1-5
cdr3_aa: CASRQGSATEAFF; cdr3_nt: TGTGCCAGCCGACAGGGGTCGGCCACTGAAGCTTTCTTT; v_call: TRBV6-5; d_call: TRBD1; clone_size: few; j_call: TRBJ1-1
cdr3_aa: CASSVSQGLGGYTF; cdr3_nt: TGTGCCAGCAGCGTATCGCAGGGGTTGGGAGGCTACACCTTC; v_call: TRBV9; d_call: .; clone_size: .; j_call: TRBJ1-2
cdr3_aa: CASRRAGGSTDTQYF; cdr3_nt: TGCGCCAGCAGGAGAGCGGGAGGGAGCACAGATACGCAGTATTTT; v_call: TRBV5-1; d_call: TRBD2; clone_size: .; j_call: TRBJ2-3
cdr3_aa: CASSYSSGARTEAFF; cdr3_nt: TGTGCCAGCAGTTACTCCTCAGGGGCGCGCACTGAAGCTTTCTTT; v_call: TRBV6-5; d_call: .; clone_size: .; j_call: TRBJ1-1
cdr3_aa: CASSEFLSTDTQYF; cdr3_nt: TGTGCCAGCAGTGAATTCTTGAGCACAGATACGCAGTATTTT; v_call: TRBV2; d_call: .; clone_size: .; j_call: TRBJ2-3
cdr3_aa: CATRWTGENSPLHF; cdr3_nt: TGTGCCACAAGGTGGACAGGGGAAAATTCACCCCTCCACTTT; v_call: TRBV11-2; d_call: TRBD1; clone_size: once; j_call: TRBJ1-6
cdr3_aa: CASSSGTGSYNEQFF; cdr3_nt: TGTGCCAGCAGCTCCGGGACTGGCTCCTACAATGAGCAGTTCTTC; v_call: TRBV2; d_call: .; clone_size: .; j_call: TRBJ2-1
cdr3_aa: CASRQNTEAFF; cdr3_nt: TGTGCCAGTAGACAGAACACTGAAGCTTTCTTT; v_call: TRBV19; d_call: .; clone_size: few; j_call: TRBJ1-1
cdr3_aa: CASSYVRGETQYF; cdr3_nt: TGTGCCAGCAGTTACGTCCGGGGGGAGACCCAGTACTTC; v_call: TRBV6-5; d_call: .; clone_size: once; j_call: TRBJ2-5
cdr3_aa: CASSYQPRGTGELFF; cdr3_nt: TGTGCCAGCAGTTACCAACCGAGAGGGACCGGGGAGCTGTTTTTT; v_call: TRBV6-5; d_call: .; clone_size: .; j_call: TRBJ2-2
cdr3_aa: CASSLAGTGGKTQYF; cdr3_nt: TGTGCCAGCAGCTTGGCCGGGACAGGGGGAAAGACCCAGTACTTC; v_call: TRBV5-8; d_call: TRBD1; clone_size: .; j_call: TRBJ2-5
cdr3_aa: CASSFPRVRAGANEQFF; cdr3_nt: TGTGCCAGCAGCTTCCCCCGGGTGCGGGCGGGTGCTAATGAGCAGTTCTTC; v_call: TRBV11-2; d_call: .; clone_size: .; j_call: TRBJ2-1
cdr3_aa: CASSGGGLGNTEAFF; cdr3_nt: TGTGCCAGCAGCGGAGGGGGGTTAGGGAACACTGAAGCTTTCTTT; v_call: TRBV6-1; d_call: .; clone_size: .; j_call: TRBJ1-1
cdr3_aa: CASSRDPYSYEQYF; cdr3_nt: TGTGCCAGCAGCCGGGACCCATATTCCTACGAGCAGTACTTC; v_call: TRBV6-5; d_call: .; clone_size: .; j_call: TRBJ2-7
cdr3_aa: CASSSGSGRARAEQYF; cdr3_nt: TGTGCCAGCAGTTCAGGTAGCGGGAGGGCCCGGGCCGAGCAGTACTTC; v_call: TRBV7-9; d_call: TRBD2; clone_size: once; j_call: TRBJ2-7
cdr3_aa: CASSLGVGGELFF; cdr3_nt: TGTGCCAGTAGTTTAGGGGTTGGCGGGGAGCTGTTTTTT; v_call: TRBV19; d_call: .; clone_size: once; j_call: TRBJ2-2
cdr3_aa: CASSFFTGDTQYF; cdr3_nt: TGTGCCAGCAGCTTTTTTACCGGAGATACGCAGTATTTT; v_call: TRBV7-2; d_call: .; clone_size: once; j_call: TRBJ2-3
cdr3_aa: CASSSPGTYEQYF; cdr3_nt: TGTGCCAGCAGTTCCCCAGGGACCTACGAGCAGTACTTC; v_call: TRBV6-5; d_call: .; clone_size: few; j_call: TRBJ2-7
cdr3_aa: CASSDSNSGNTIYF; cdr3_nt: TGTGCCAGCTCGGACAGTAACTCTGGAAACACCATATATTTT; v_call: TRBV18; d_call: .; clone_size: .; j_call: TRBJ1-3
cdr3_aa: CASSFLQGARGNTIYF; cdr3_nt: TGTGCCAGCAGCTTTCTACAGGGGGCGCGGGGAAACACCATATATTTT; v_call: TRBV7-9; d_call: TRBD1; clone_size: .; j_call: TRBJ1-3
cdr3_aa: CASSPSGLAGVGETQYF; cdr3_nt: TGCGCCAGCAGCCCCTCTGGACTAGCGGGAGTTGGAGAGACCCAGTACTTC; v_call: TRBV5-1; d_call: TRBD2; clone_size: .; j_call: TRBJ2-5
cdr3_aa: CASKTIPDRAGNTIYF; cdr3_nt: TGTGCCAGCAAGACTATTCCGGACAGGGCAGGAAACACCATATATTTT; v_call: TRBV19; d_call: TRBD1; clone_size: .; j_call: TRBJ1-3
cdr3_aa: CASSEDRGTNVLTF; cdr3_nt: TGTGCCAGCAGTGAGGACAGGGGTACCAACGTCCTGACTTTC; v_call: TRBV25-1; d_call: TRBD1; clone_size: .; j_call: TRBJ2-6
cdr3_aa: CASSIQGGGANVLTF; cdr3_nt: TGCGCCAGCAGTATACAGGGAGGTGGGGCCAACGTCCTGACTTTC; v_call: TRBV5-1; d_call: .; clone_size: once; j_call: TRBJ2-6
cdr3_aa: CAISESMNTEAFF; cdr3_nt: TGTGCCATCAGTGAGTCTATGAACACTGAAGCTTTCTTT; v_call: TRBV10-3; d_call: .; clone_size: .; j_call: TRBJ1-1
cdr3_aa: CASSLGGGSSYNEQFF; cdr3_nt: TGTGCCAGTAGCCTCGGGGGTGGTAGCTCCTACAATGAGCAGTTCTTC; v_call: TRBV19; d_call: .; clone_size: .; j_call: TRBJ2-1
cdr3_aa: CASSRAGTSTDTQYF; cdr3_nt: TGTGCCAGCAGCAGAGCAGGAACTAGCACAGATACGCAGTATTTT; v_call: TRBV5-6; d_call: .; clone_size: .; j_call: TRBJ2-3
cdr3_aa: CASSELYRLLHGYTF; cdr3_nt: TGTGCCAGCAGTGAATTGTACAGGTTATTACATGGCTACACCTTC; v_call: TRBV25-1; d_call: .; clone_size: .; j_call: TRBJ1-2
cdr3_aa: CAWSVGTGGPYEQYF; cdr3_nt: TGTGCCTGGAGTGTAGGGACAGGGGGTCCCTACGAGCAGTACTTC; v_call: TRBV30; d_call: TRBD1; clone_size: .; j_call: TRBJ2-7
cdr3_aa: CASSSGGTDTQYF; cdr3_nt: TGCGCCAGCAGCTCAGGGGGCACAGATACGCAGTATTTT; v_call: TRBV5-1; d_call: .; clone_size: .; j_call: TRBJ2-3
cdr3_aa: CAISLRDSRGEAFF; cdr3_nt: TGTGCCATCAGTCTGCGGGACTCTAGGGGTGAAGCTTTCTTT; v_call: TRBV10-3; d_call: .; clone_size: .; j_call: TRBJ1-1
cdr3_aa: CASSPQGWTGELFF; cdr3_nt: TGTGCCAGCAGCCCTCAGGGGTGGACCGGGGAGCTGTTTTTT; v_call: TRBV7-3; d_call: .; clone_size: once; j_call: TRBJ2-2
cdr3_aa: CASKNEKLFF; cdr3_nt: TGTGCCAGTAAGAATGAAAAACTGTTTTTT; v_call: TRBV2; d_call: .; clone_size: .; j_call: TRBJ1-4
cdr3_aa: CSVVARGGPYTEAFF; cdr3_nt: TGCAGCGTTGTGGCCAGGGGGGGCCCGTACACTGAAGCTTTCTTT; v_call: TRBV29-1; d_call: TRBD1; clone_size: .; j_call: TRBJ1-1
cdr3_aa: CASTPGLAGKSSYNEQFF; cdr3_nt: TGTGCCAGCACCCCGGGACTAGCGGGCAAAAGCTCCTACAATGAGCAGTTCTTC; v_call: TRBV11-2; d_call: TRBD2; clone_size: .; j_call: TRBJ2-1
cdr3_aa: CADYPLCETQYF; cdr3_nt: TGTGCAGATTACCCCCTCTGTGAGACCCAGTACTTC; v_call: TRBV25-1; d_call: .; clone_size: .; j_call: TRBJ2-5
cdr3_aa: CASSQDLAGASREQYF; cdr3_nt: TGCGCCAGCAGCCAAGATTTGGCGGGAGCCTCGAGGGAGCAGTACTTC; v_call: TRBV4-1; d_call: TRBD2; clone_size: .; j_call: TRBJ2-7
cdr3_aa: CASSPLTGTVLSGANVLTF; cdr3_nt: TGTGCCAGCTCACCCCTTACCGGGACAGTCCTCTCTGGGGCCAACGTCCTGACTTTC; v_call: TRBV18; d_call: TRBD1; clone_size: .; j_call: TRBJ2-6
cdr3_aa: CASSLDAFPAYEQYF; cdr3_nt: TGCGCCAGCAGCTTGGACGCATTCCCCGCCTACGAGCAGTACTTC; v_call: TRBV5-1; d_call: .; clone_size: .; j_call: TRBJ2-7
cdr3_aa: CASSPYGTATEAFF; cdr3_nt: TGTGCCAGCAGCCCATACGGGACTGCCACTGAAGCTTTCTTT; v_call: TRBV9; d_call: .; clone_size: .; j_call: TRBJ1-1
cdr3_aa: CASSLEREETQYF; cdr3_nt: TGTGCCAGCAGCTTAGAAAGGGAGGAGACCCAGTACTTC; v_call: TRBV7-2; d_call: .; clone_size: .; j_call: TRBJ2-5
cdr3_aa: CASMTRESDTQYF; cdr3_nt: TGTGCCAGCATGACTCGCGAATCAGATACGCAGTATTTT; v_call: TRBV2; d_call: .; clone_size: .; j_call: TRBJ2-3
cdr3_aa: CASSPGRHEKLFF; cdr3_nt: TGTGCCAGCAGCCCGGGGCGTCATGAAAAACTGTTTTTT; v_call: TRBV5-6; d_call: .; clone_size: .; j_call: TRBJ1-4
cdr3_aa: CASAMTSGGSTDTQYF; cdr3_nt: TGTGCCAGCGCCATGACTAGCGGGGGGAGCACAGATACGCAGTATTTT; v_call: TRBV11-2; d_call: TRBD2; clone_size: .; j_call: TRBJ2-3
cdr3_aa: CASSPTGEETQYF; cdr3_nt: TGTGCCAGCAGCCCAACAGGTGAAGAGACCCAGTACTTC; v_call: TRBV5-4; d_call: .; clone_size: .; j_call: TRBJ2-5
cdr3_aa: CASSLWGLHQPQHF; cdr3_nt: TGTGCCAGCAGCTTGTGGGGGCTACATCAGCCCCAGCATTTT; v_call: TRBV5-6; d_call: .; clone_size: .; j_call: TRBJ1-5
cdr3_aa: CASSQEGGQSYEQYF; cdr3_nt: TGCGCCAGCAGCCAAGAAGGGGGACAATCCTACGAGCAGTACTTC; v_call: TRBV4-3; d_call: .; clone_size: .; j_call: TRBJ2-7